This T cell receptor (beta chain) came from a study of blood T cell repertoires in COVID-19. Background on the study: Donors in the United States, Italy and Spain gave samples during acute or convalescent COVID-19. T cells, B-cell-depleted T cells, or PBMCs supplied cDNA or gDNA.

Original processing methods: Reference gene primers were amplified, and this amplification served to estimate nucleated cell counts. TCRdb keeps only in-frame clones here, not all; method: immunoSEQ multiplex PCR. That table furnishes V, J and clone size, whereas the DNA furnished D and trimming. Of around 100,000 clones listed, nearly 90% were seen once; the top ten hold 2% to 2.5%. V lost 5 bases and J lost 3, with 8 bases in between. CDR1 and CDR2 (germline): MNHNY, SVGAGI (reference sequence). The CDR3 consists of 13 residues. Sequencing was done on a sample of peripheral blood. The sequence came from a man aged 50 to 59 with active COVID-19. This chain connects TRBV6-6 to TRBJ1-5; perhaps TRBD1 as D (6 bases). Here the CDR3 reads CASSAGVNQPQHF. Here the CDR3 DNA reads TGTGCCAGCAGTGCAGGGGTCAATCAGCCCCAGCATTTT.